This T cell receptor beta chain was retrieved from a study of blood T cell repertoires in COVID-19. Study information: COVID-19 samples collected from the United States, Italy and Spain covered acute and convalescent phases.

Profiling relied on immunoSEQ multiplex PCR, and the TCRdb table lists in-frame clones only, not all of them. The sample contains roughly 300,000 clones, 85% to 90% of which appear only once. Researchers sorted participants into cohorts using their self-reported clinical history. Cohort 3 recovered donors had two negative PCRs, clearance, or symptom resolution. V shed 3 bases and J shed 4 bases, with 16 bases lying between them. This CDR3 has 15 residues. Germline V gene data show CDR1 as SGHRS and CDR2 as YFSETQ. This TCR derives from a woman younger than 30 who had recovered from COVID-19. The sample taken for sequencing was PBMCs or T cells enriched from blood (not recorded which). This rearrangement joins TRBV5-1 to TRBJ1-2; D remains unclear. CDR3 bases: TGCGCCAGCAGCTCGGGAACCTGGGGAGGCTATGGCTACACCTTC. It encodes CASSSGTWGGYGYTF.